The 8 T cell receptor beta chains reported below all come from one sample, sequenced in a study of cytomegalovirus exposure and HLA in healthy donors (TCRdb year 2017). The library was built by means of the immunoSEQ multiplex PCR assay. TCRdb holds this immuneACCESS table with in-frame rearrangements only. Some clones are missing; in checked studies, unresolved V genes explain under half, and the rest has no known cause. For this sample the table gives some 260,000 clones, of which roughly 87% were detected only once. The top ten hold 12% of the sample. The sample consisted of PBMCs. The receptors come from a man aged 18 to 29 in good health and CMV-seropositive.

The V call is TRBV2, the J call TRBJ1-2; TRBD1 aligns across 10 bases. With V trimmed by 11 bases and J by 7 bases, 4 bases remained unmatched. The CDR3 covers 11 residues. Germline V gene data show CDR1 as SNHLY and CDR2 as FYNNEI. CDR3 bases: TGTGCCGGACAGGGGGTCCCTGGCTACACCTTC. Translation gives CAGQGVPGYTF. Variable domain in full (rest from reference TRBV2 and TRBJ1-2): EPEVTQTPSHQVTQMGQEVILRCVPISNHLYFYWYRQILGQKVEFLVSFYNNEISEKSEIFDDQFSVERPDGSNFTLKIRSTKLEDSAMYFCAGQGVPGYTFGSGTRLTVV.

This clone was picked up one time. The chain uses TRBV5-1 and TRBJ1-5; 8 nucleotides line up with TRBD1. V lost 3 bases and J lost 7; bases outside the gene matches: 9. Per germline, CDR1 SGHRS and CDR2 YFSETQ. The CDR3 is made up of 15 amino acids. In nucleotides, the CDR3 is TGCGCCAGCAGCTCCGATGGACAGGGTGGGCAGCCCCAGCATTTT. It codes for CASSSDGQGGQPQHF. Full variable domain (outside the CDR3, taken from reference TRBV5-1 and TRBJ1-5): KAGVTQTPRYLIKTRGQQVTLSCSPISGHRSVSWYQQTPGQGLQFLFEYFSETQRNKGNFPGRFSGRQFSNSRSEMNVSTLELGDSALYLCASSSDGQGGQPQHFGDGTRLSIL.

The rearrangement links TRBV28 to TRBJ2-2; possibly TRBD1 or TRBD2 for D (5 bases each). This CDR3 spans 17 amino acids. The V and J ends lost 5 bases and 0 bases respectively, with 16 bases between them. Germline CDR1 MDHEN, CDR2 SYDVKM. The CDR3 here is CASSARGRLTNTGELFF. The CDR3 region has the DNA TGTGCCAGCAGTGCAAGGGGACGGCTTACGAACACCGGGGAGCTGTTTTTT.

This rearrangement joins TRBV5-1 to TRBJ2-1, with a possible D match to TRBD2 (6 bases). The CDR3 is 15 amino acids. Germline values: CDR1 SGHRS, CDR2 YFSETQ. Deletions cut 4 bases from V and 0 bases from J, with 11 bases between. CDR3 loop: CASSGGGNSYNEQFF. The CDR3 DNA is TGCGCCAGCAGCGGTGGGGGGAACTCCTACAATGAGCAGTTCTTC.

The V gene is TRBV2, the J gene TRBJ1-2, with TRBD1 identical over 7 bases. CDR1 and CDR2 from the germline V gene are SNHLY and FYNNEI. CDR3 length equals 13 residues. The J segment lost 5 bases and the V segment lost 6 bases, leaving 6 bases of the junction unmatched. The CDR3 region has the DNA TGTGCCAGCAGAGGGGACAGCCGTTATGGCTACACCTTC. Translation: CASRGDSRYGYTF.

The CDR3 is CASSLEAAGVSEEQYF. The CDR3 DNA reads TGTGCCAGCAGTTTAGAGGCGGCGGGAGTCTCTGAAGAGCAGTACTTC. The chain uses TRBV28 and TRBJ2-7; 7 nucleotides line up with TRBD2. Germline lookup yields CDR1 MDHEN and CDR2 SYDVKM. The V segment lost 2 bases and the J segment 7 bases; nucleotides outside the gene matches: 14. The CDR3 totals 16 residues. The full variable domain, rest sourced from reference TRBV28 and TRBJ2-7, is DVKVTQSSRYLVKRTGEKVFLECVQDMDHENMFWYRQDPGLGLRLIYFSYDVKMKEKGDIPEGYSVSREKKERFSLILESASTNQTSMYLCASSLEAAGVSEEQYFGPGTRLTVT.

This sequence joins TRBV5-1 and TRBJ2-2; perhaps TRBD1 as D (6 bases). The V end was cut by 4 bases, the J end by 6 bases, with 16 bases between. There are 15 residues in the CDR3. CDR1 and CDR2 (germline): SGHRS, YFSETQ. CDR3 amino acids: CASSPRQESAGELFF. CDR3 DNA: TGCGCCAGCAGCCCTAGACAGGAATCAGCCGGGGAGCTGTTTTTT.

CDR3 in amino acids: CASSPRLAGGHEQYF. Written as DNA, the CDR3 is TGTGCCAGCAGTCCCAGGCTAGCGGGAGGGCACGAGCAGTACTTC. V usage is TRBV6-4 and J usage is TRBJ2-7; 12 bases map to TRBD2. The CDR3 runs 15 residues. Germline CDR1 and CDR2: MRHNA and SNTAGT. Trimming removed 5 bases from V and 5 bases from J; junction bases left unmatched: 7.